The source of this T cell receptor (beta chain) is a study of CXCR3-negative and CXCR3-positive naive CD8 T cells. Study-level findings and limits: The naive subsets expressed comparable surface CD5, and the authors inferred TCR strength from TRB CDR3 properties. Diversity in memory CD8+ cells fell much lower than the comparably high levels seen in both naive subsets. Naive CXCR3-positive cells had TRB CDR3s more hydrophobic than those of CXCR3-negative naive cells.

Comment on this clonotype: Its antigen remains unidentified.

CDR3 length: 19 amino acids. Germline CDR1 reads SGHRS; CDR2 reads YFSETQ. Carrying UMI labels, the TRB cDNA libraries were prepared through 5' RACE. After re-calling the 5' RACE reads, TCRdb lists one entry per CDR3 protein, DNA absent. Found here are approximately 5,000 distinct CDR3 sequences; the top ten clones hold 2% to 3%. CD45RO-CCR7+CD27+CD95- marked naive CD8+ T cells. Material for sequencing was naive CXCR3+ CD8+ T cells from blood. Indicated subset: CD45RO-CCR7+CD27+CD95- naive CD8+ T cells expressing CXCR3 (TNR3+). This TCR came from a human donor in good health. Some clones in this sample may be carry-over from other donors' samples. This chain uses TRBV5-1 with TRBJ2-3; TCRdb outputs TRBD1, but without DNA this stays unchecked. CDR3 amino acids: CASSSITTSLTDSTDTQYF. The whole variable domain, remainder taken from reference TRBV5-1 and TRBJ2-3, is KAGVTQTPRYLIKTRGQQVTLSCSPISGHRSVSWYQQTPGQGLQFLFEYFSETQRNKGNFPGRFSGRQFSNSRSEMNVSTLELGDSALYLCASSSITTSLTDSTDTQYFGPGTRLTVL.